This record covers a single T cell receptor (beta chain). The data were taken from a study of blood T cell repertoires in COVID-19. Study background: COVID-19 samples, acute and convalescent, were from the United States, Italy and Spain. T cells, B-cell-depleted T cells, or PBMCs supplied cDNA or gDNA.

Trimming shortened V by 0 bases and J by 1 base, and 9 bases separated the two germline ends. CDR3 length: 15 residues. The germline CDR1 and CDR2 sequences are LGHDT and YNNKEL (reference sequence). Authors' analysis steps: Amplification of reference gene primers provided the estimated nucleated cell counts. Measured with immunoSEQ multiplex PCR; TCRdb has only the in-frame clones, and not every one. V, J and clone size were drawn from that table, and D and trimming were deduced from the DNA. The sample shows approximately 75,000 clones, approximately 85% of them seen only once. This chain connects TRBV3-1 (or the pseudogene TRBV3-2) to TRBJ1-1; D not resolved. This TCR came from a man between 50 and 59 years old with acute or convalescent COVID-19. Sequenced: peripheral blood. CDR3 sequence reads: CASSQDDTANTEAFF. CDR3 coding DNA: TGTGCCAGCAGCCAAGATGACACTGCGAACACTGAAGCTTTCTTT.